This TCR beta chain was found in a study of OX40 agonist ivuxolimab in advanced cancers. Assay: immunoSEQ multiplex PCR; the TCRdb copy retains only in-frame clones and omits some. The sample shows approximately 70,000 clones, 70% to 90% of them seen only once. V was trimmed by 6 bases and J by 1 base, leaving 12 bases between them. CDR3 length equals 15 residues. CDR1 and CDR2 from the germline V gene are MNHEY and SMNVEV (reference sequence). This clone has a handful of counts. As yet, its antigen is unknown. The study's findings and limits: On average, CD8+ T cells showed a greater number of expanded clones than CD4+.

The sample here was CD4+ or CD8+ T cells sorted from blood, taken in a trial of the OX40 agonist ivuxolimab. This sequence joins TRBV27 and TRBJ1-4; TRBD1 might be the D (5 bases). The sequence was collected from an adult with an advanced solid tumor such as melanoma, head and neck, liver or kidney cancer. The CDR3 DNA sequence: TGTGCCAGCAGGATCTTGGGGGGAACTAATGAAAAACTGTTTTTT. This codes for CASRILGGTNEKLFF.